What follows describes a single TCR beta chain. What it binds is unknown. These data come from a study of response to subunit inactivated influenza vaccine. Broader study findings: With each seasonal influenza vaccination, the authors suggested, few new T cells are recruited.

TCRdb recomputed calls from the RT-PCR reads with MiXCR, one row per CDR3 protein. The sample has about 540,000 distinct CDR3 sequences, around 15% seen once; the top ten hold 11%. This TCR was recovered from a man in his forties or fifties who received an inactivated influenza vaccine. Sequenced material: PBMCs from blood, taken approximately 13 days after vaccination.

The CDR3 here is CASSRQGAASPLHF. Written as DNA, the CDR3 is TGTGCCAGCAGCCGACAGGGGGCAGCGTCACCCCTCCACTTT. This chain joins TRBV11-2 and TRBJ1-6; 10 bases are a match to TRBD1. The CDR3 loop spans 14 amino acids. Germline V gives CDR1 SGHAT, CDR2 FQNNGV. Trimming removed 5 bases from V and 10 bases from J; junction bases left unmatched: 5.